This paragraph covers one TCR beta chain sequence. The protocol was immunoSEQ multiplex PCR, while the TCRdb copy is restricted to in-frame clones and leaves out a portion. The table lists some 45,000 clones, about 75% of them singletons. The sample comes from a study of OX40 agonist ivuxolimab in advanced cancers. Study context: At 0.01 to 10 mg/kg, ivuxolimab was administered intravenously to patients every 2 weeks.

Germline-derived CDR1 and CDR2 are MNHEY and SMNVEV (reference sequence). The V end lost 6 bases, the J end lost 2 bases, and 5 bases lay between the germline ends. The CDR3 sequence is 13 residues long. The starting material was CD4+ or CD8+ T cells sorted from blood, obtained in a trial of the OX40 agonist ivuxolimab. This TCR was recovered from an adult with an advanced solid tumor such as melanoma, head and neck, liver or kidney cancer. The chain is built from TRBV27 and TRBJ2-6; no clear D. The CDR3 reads CASSFTGANVLTF. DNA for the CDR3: TGTGCCAGCAGCTTTACTGGGGCCAACGTCCTGACTTTC.